The source of this TCR beta chain is a study of T cell changes during pregnancy in multiple sclerosis. V lost 1 base and J 1 base, leaving 7 bases between the germline ends. CDR3 length equals 14 residues. CDR1 MDHEN and CDR2 SYDVKM come from the germline V gene. TCRdb keeps only in-frame clones here, not all; method: immunoSEQ multiplex PCR. Among under 30,000 clones, 80% to 90% were seen once, and the ten largest hold under 3.5%. Source: CD4+ T cells from peripheral blood mononuclear cells, taken in the first trimester of pregnancy. The TCR comes from a female donor in good health, enrolled as a control in a pregnancy study. V and J are TRBV28 and TRBJ2-5, with D uncertain. The CDR3 here is CASSLSIAQETQYF. The CDR3 coding sequence is TGTGCCAGCAGTTTATCCATAGCCCAAGAGACCCAGTACTTC.